Listed below are T cell receptor beta chains from one sample, sequenced in a study of cytomegalovirus exposure and HLA in healthy donors. Method: immunoSEQ multiplex PCR; TCRdb's copy keeps in-frame clones and lacks some. The sample carries 150,000 or so clones, 80% recorded once. The source material was PBMCs. The receptors were sampled from a woman between 35 and 50 years old in good health and CMV-seropositive. Each CDR3 is given with its conserved first and last residue. The order of the fields is J gene, D gene, clone size, V gene, CDR3 protein, CDR3 DNA. D genes are given only for firm matches. Rows may omit the clone size; those that give it use once, few, many or a size class.

J: TRBJ2-1; D: TRBD2; size: -; V: TRBV7-8; CDR3: CASSLGTSIHEQFF; DNA: TGTGCCAGCAGCTTAGGGACTAGTATACATGAGCAGTTCTTC
J: TRBJ2-7; D: -; size: -; V: TRBV7-9; CDR3: CASSLLAEQYF; DNA: TGTGCCAGCAGCTTATTGGCCGAGCAGTACTTC
J: TRBJ1-2; D: TRBD1; size: -; V: TRBV30; CDR3: CAWSSDRGPYGYTF; DNA: TGTGCCTGGAGTTCCGACAGGGGACCTTATGGCTACACCTTC
J: TRBJ1-1; D: -; size: -; V: TRBV25-1; CDR3: CASSSTGNTEAFF; DNA: TGTGCCAGCTCCTCCACAGGGAACACTGAAGCTTTCTTT
J: TRBJ2-1; D: -; size: -; V: TRBV27; CDR3: CASSLALAWEQFF; DNA: TGTGCCAGCAGTTTAGCATTAGCTTGGGAGCAGTTCTTC
J: TRBJ1-2; D: TRBD1; size: -; V: TRBV7-9; CDR3: CASSRNPYDRGDGYTF; DNA: TGTGCCAGCAGCCGAAATCCTTACGACAGGGGGGATGGCTACACCTTC
J: TRBJ1-1; D: TRBD1; size: -; V: TRBV5-1; CDR3: CASRSGQGNTEAFF; DNA: TGCGCCAGCAGATCGGGACAGGGGAACACTGAAGCTTTCTTT
J: TRBJ1-6; D: -; size: -; V: TRBV27; CDR3: CASSSGGQSNSPLHF; DNA: TGTGCCAGCAGTTCGGGGGGACAATCAAATTCACCCCTCCACTTT
J: TRBJ2-2; D: -; size: -; V: TRBV2; CDR3: CASTNERAGNTGELFF; DNA: TGTGCCAGCACAAACGAACGGGCGGGGAACACCGGGGAGCTGTTTTTT
J: TRBJ2-3; D: -; size: -; V: TRBV19; CDR3: CASRPSGGRTDTQYF; DNA: TGTGCCAGTAGGCCCTCCGGGGGGCGCACAGATACGCAGTATTTT
J: TRBJ1-4; D: TRBD1; size: -; V: TRBV18; CDR3: CASSPPVGQGGEKLFF; DNA: TGTGCCAGCTCACCACCAGTCGGACAGGGTGGGGAAAAACTGTTTTTT
J: TRBJ2-2; D: -; size: -; V: TRBV23-1; CDR3: CAGSQASQGWTGELFF; DNA: TGCGCCGGCAGTCAGGCTAGTCAGGGTTGGACCGGGGAGCTGTTTTTT
J: TRBJ2-1; D: -; size: -; V: TRBV29-1; CDR3: CSAYSSYNEQFF; DNA: TGCAGCGCTTACAGCTCCTACAATGAGCAGTTCTTC
J: TRBJ2-5; D: -; size: few; V: TRBV2; CDR3: CASSEGGGTQYF; DNA: TGTGCCAGCAGTGAGGGCGGAGGGACCCAGTACTTC
J: TRBJ2-7; D: TRBD1; size: few; V: TRBV30; CDR3: CAWSAGTGGNEQYF; DNA: TGTGCCTGGAGCGCCGGGACAGGGGGAAACGAGCAGTACTTC
J: TRBJ2-7; D: TRBD2; size: once; V: TRBV27; CDR3: CASSLSSGLASPYEQYF; DNA: TGTGCCAGCAGTTTGAGTTCGGGACTAGCGTCGCCCTACGAGCAGTACTTC
J: TRBJ2-6; D: -; size: once; V: TRBV7-2; CDR3: CASSLLGPAGVGANVLTF; DNA: TGTGCCAGCAGCCTTCTCGGACCGGCCGGGGTTGGGGCCAACGTCCTGACTTTC
J: TRBJ2-3; D: TRBD2; size: once; V: TRBV7-8; CDR3: CASSRREGSDTQYF; DNA: TGTGCCAGCAGCCGGCGGGAGGGATCAGATACGCAGTATTTT
J: TRBJ2-7; D: TRBD1; size: -; V: TRBV29-1; CDR3: CSSGTGGGEQYF; DNA: TGCAGCTCCGGGACAGGGGGAGGCGAGCAGTACTTC
J: TRBJ2-2; D: -; size: -; V: TRBV28; CDR3: CASRPAGGQGSRELFF; DNA: TGTGCCAGCAGACCAGCGGGGGGACAGGGGAGTAGGGAGCTGTTTTTT
J: TRBJ2-6; D: -; size: -; V: TRBV9; CDR3: CASSLRSSGANVLTF; DNA: TGTGCCAGCAGCCTCAGGTCCTCTGGGGCCAACGTCCTGACTTTC
J: TRBJ2-3; D: TRBD2; size: -; V: TRBV18; CDR3: CASSPLRQTSGTDTQYF; DNA: TGTGCCAGCTCACCATTGCGTCAGACTAGCGGGACAGATACGCAGTATTTT
J: TRBJ2-1; D: TRBD2; size: -; V: TRBV19; CDR3: CASSMASGSSYNEQFF; DNA: TGTGCCAGTAGTATGGCAAGCGGGAGCTCCTACAATGAGCAGTTCTTC
J: TRBJ2-3; D: TRBD2; size: -; V: TRBV7-7; CDR3: CASSLSLANTDTQYF; DNA: TGTGCTAGCAGCTTATCACTAGCGAACACAGATACGCAGTATTTT
J: TRBJ1-2; D: TRBD1; size: -; V: TRBV6-1; CDR3: CASRGQARYGYTF; DNA: TGTGCCAGCAGGGGACAGGCCCGCTATGGCTACACCTTC
J: TRBJ2-1; D: -; size: -; V: TRBV5-6; CDR3: CASSFLDYNNEQFF; DNA: TGTGCCAGCAGCTTTTTGGACTACAACAATGAGCAGTTCTTC
J: TRBJ1-2; D: -; size: -; V: TRBV9; CDR3: CASSTTLDSNYGYTF; DNA: TGTGCCAGCAGCACAACCTTGGACAGTAACTATGGCTACACCTTC
J: TRBJ2-2; D: TRBD2; size: -; V: TRBV6-4; CDR3: CASSDLAGARELFF; DNA: TGTGCCAGCAGTGACCTAGCGGGAGCCCGGGAGCTGTTTTTT
J: TRBJ2-1; D: -; size: -; V: TRBV6-5; CDR3: CASSSGNEQFF; DNA: TGTGCCAGCAGTAGCGGGAATGAGCAGTTCTTC
J: TRBJ1-5; D: -; size: -; V: TRBV7-9; CDR3: CASSLGRGEVSNQPQHF; DNA: TGTGCCAGCAGCTTAGGTCGGGGTGAGGTTAGCAATCAGCCCCAGCATTTT
J: TRBJ1-1; D: -; size: once; V: TRBV19; CDR3: CASSRPSGSAEAFF; DNA: TGTGCCAGTAGCCGCCCGTCAGGGTCCGCTGAAGCTTTCTTT
J: TRBJ2-6; D: -; size: few; V: TRBV29-1; CDR3: CSVFTRPSLSGANVLTF; DNA: TGCAGCGTCTTTACCAGGCCGTCCCTGTCTGGGGCCAACGTCCTGACTTTC
J: TRBJ1-5; D: -; size: -; V: TRBV28; CDR3: CASSPGNEVGNQPQHF; DNA: TGTGCCAGCAGTCCAGGGAATGAAGTTGGCAATCAGCCCCAGCATTTT
J: TRBJ2-5; D: -; size: once; V: TRBV7-6; CDR3: CASSLSRSSGETQYF; DNA: TGTGCCAGCAGCTTATCTAGGTCCAGTGGGGAGACCCAGTACTTC
J: TRBJ2-7; D: TRBD1; size: -; V: TRBV5-5; CDR3: CASSRRQGSPSYEQYF; DNA: TGTGCCAGCAGCCGTAGACAGGGAAGCCCTTCCTACGAGCAGTACTTC
J: TRBJ1-2; D: -; size: -; V: TRBV6-5; CDR3: CASQAGGGRGYTF; DNA: TGTGCCTCCCAGGCCGGGGGAGGTCGTGGCTACACCTTC
J: TRBJ2-3; D: TRBD2; size: -; V: TRBV7-3; CDR3: CASSFSGRDTDTQYF; DNA: TGTGCCAGCAGCTTTAGCGGGAGAGACACAGATACGCAGTATTTT
J: TRBJ1-4; D: -; size: -; V: TRBV5-8; CDR3: CASSIKQSRLNEKLFF; DNA: TGTGCCAGCAGCATAAAACAAAGCAGGCTTAATGAAAAACTGTTTTTT
J: TRBJ1-1; D: -; size: few; V: TRBV7-6; CDR3: CASSQTGNTEAFF; DNA: TGTGCCAGCAGCCAGACAGGGAACACTGAAGCTTTCTTT
J: TRBJ2-5; D: TRBD2; size: -; V: TRBV5-4; CDR3: CASSPNRGVVETQYF; DNA: TGTGCCAGCAGCCCGAATCGGGGGGTAGTAGAGACCCAGTACTTC
J: TRBJ2-1; D: TRBD2; size: -; V: TRBV11-2; CDR3: CASSYLTSGRGNEQFF; DNA: TGTGCCAGCAGCTACCTGACTAGCGGGAGGGGCAATGAGCAGTTCTTC
J: TRBJ1-4; D: TRBD1; size: -; V: TRBV2; CDR3: CASRGQLREKLFF; DNA: TGTGCCAGCAGGGGACAGCTTAGAGAAAAACTGTTTTTT
J: TRBJ1-1; D: -; size: once; V: TRBV27; CDR3: CASSPPPQGIGMNTEAFF; DNA: TGTGCCAGCAGTCCACCCCCGCAGGGCATCGGAATGAACACTGAAGCTTTCTTT
J: TRBJ1-5; D: TRBD1; size: -; V: TRBV18; CDR3: CASSTDRVGQPQHF; DNA: TGTGCCAGCTCGACTGACAGGGTTGGTCAGCCCCAGCATTTT
J: TRBJ2-3; D: TRBD1; size: -; V: TRBV6-4; CDR3: CASSESQGAGRDTQYF; DNA: TGTGCCAGCAGTGAGAGCCAGGGGGCAGGACGAGATACGCAGTATTTT
J: TRBJ2-3; D: -; size: -; V: TRBV18; CDR3: CASSRDSRGTDTQYF; DNA: TGTGCCAGCTCACGCGACTCCAGGGGCACAGATACGCAGTATTTT
J: TRBJ2-2; D: TRBD2; size: -; V: TRBV11-2; CDR3: CASSLGGTSGSGELFF; DNA: TGTGCCAGCAGCTTAGGGGGGACTAGCGGGTCCGGGGAGCTGTTTTTT
J: TRBJ2-1; D: TRBD2; size: few; V: TRBV6-5; CDR3: CASSYTAGVSYNEQFF; DNA: TGTGCCAGCAGTTACACAGCGGGAGTGAGTTACAATGAGCAGTTCTTC